These 12 T cell receptor beta chains originate from one sample sequenced in a study of Ad26.COV2.S vaccination and SARS-CoV-2 variants. Here immunoSEQ multiplex PCR was the method, and the copy in TCRdb shows in-frame clones only, minus some. The sample has approximately 340,000 clones; under 95% are singletons. Sequenced material: peripheral blood, taken after recovery from COVID-19. These receptors all come from a human donor who had recovered from COVID-19.

The V call is TRBV19, the J call TRBJ1-1, with D unresolved. V was clipped by 3 bases and J by 1 base, with 12 bases between them. Germline values: CDR1 LNHDA, CDR2 SQIVND (reference sequence). This CDR3 region has 15 residues. The CDR3 protein is CASSIMWPPNTEAFF. The CDR3 DNA sequence: TGTGCCAGTAGTATTATGTGGCCCCCGAACACTGAAGCTTTCTTT. The full variable domain, with the rest looked up from reference TRBV19 and TRBJ1-1, is DGGITQSPKYLFRKEGQNVTLSCEQNLNHDAMYWYRQDPGQGLRLIYYSQIVNDFQKGDIAEGYSVSREKKESFPLTVTSAQKNPTAFYLCASSIMWPPNTEAFFGQGTRLTVV.

This chain connects TRBV29-1 to TRBJ1-2, with a weak D call TRBD1 (6 bases). The CDR3 is 12 residues long. V gave up 7 bases and J gave up 4 bases, with 13 bases separating them. Germline lookup yields CDR1 SQVTM and CDR2 ANQGSEA. Here the CDR3 reads CSAGQSTYGYTF. In nucleotides, the CDR3 is TGCAGCGCCGGACAGAGTACCTATGGCTACACCTTC.

The chain combines TRBV19 with TRBJ1-2; 12 bases match TRBD1. J was trimmed by 5 bases and V by 7 bases; bases with no gene match: 8. Germline assignment: CDR1 LNHDA and CDR2 SQIVND (reference sequence). This CDR3 is built from 15 residues. This CDR3 reads CASMGTGGAGYGYTF. The CDR3 DNA reads TGTGCCAGTATGGGGACAGGGGGCGCGGGGTATGGCTACACCTTC.

The chain recombines TRBV5-4 with TRBJ2-1; 7 bases are a match to TRBD2. This CDR3 comprises 15 residues. V lost 7 bases, J lost 0 bases, and 7 bases stayed unmatched. Germline V lookup: CDR1 SGHNT, CDR2 YYREEE (reference sequence). CDR3 region: CASSMTGGSYNEQFF. The DNA of the CDR3 is TGTGCCAGCTCGATGACGGGGGGCTCCTACAATGAGCAGTTCTTC.

The chain is built from TRBV6-4 and TRBJ1-2; D may be TRBD1 (5 bases). Trimming left V 5 bases short and J 7 bases short, with 17 bases between. CDR3 length: 14 amino acids. The germline V gene has CDR1 MRHNA and CDR2 SNTAGT. The CDR3 DNA reads as TGTGCCAGCAGTATAGAATCAGGGTTCGGTGGCTACACCTTC. As protein: CASSIESGFGGYTF.

This clone has just one count. The chain employs TRBV18 and TRBJ1-5, with a possible D match to TRBD1 (5 bases). Germline lookup yields CDR1 KGHSH and CDR2 LQKENI. There are 15 residues in the CDR3. V lost 6 bases and J 5 bases, leaving 17 bases between the germline ends. The CDR3 DNA reads TGTGCCAGCTCGCTCGAATGGGGGTACGATCAGCCCCAGCATTTT. It codes for CASSLEWGYDQPQHF. Supplemented by reference TRBV18 and TRBJ1-5, the full variable domain reads NAGVMQNPRHLVRRRGQEARLRCSPMKGHSHVYWYRQLPEEGLKFMVYLQKENIIDESGMPKERFSAEFPKEGPSILRIQQVVRGDSAAYFCASSLEWGYDQPQHFGDGTRLSIL.

The chain recombines TRBV3-1 (or the pseudogene TRBV3-2) with TRBJ2-3; tentative D call: TRBD2 (5 bases). CDR3 size: 13 residues. Looked up from germline, CDR1 is LGHDT and CDR2 is YNNKEL (reference sequence). With 2 bases removed from V and 5 bases from J, the gap between germline ends came to 8 bases. CDR3 DNA sequence: TGTGCCAGCAGCCAATCTCGGGGAGATACGCAGTATTTT. Translated, it gives CASSQSRGDTQYF.

The chain employs TRBV19 and TRBJ1-2; a possible D gene is TRBD1 (5 bases). Per the germline V gene, CDR1 is LNHDA and CDR2 is SQIVND (reference sequence). V was trimmed by 6 bases and J by 0 bases, leaving 14 bases between them. The CDR3 spans 15 residues. CDR3 DNA sequence: TGTGCCAGTAGCTTTATACAGGAAGCTAACTATGGCTACACCTTC. This codes for CASSFIQEANYGYTF.

This clone appeared a single time. The J gene is TRBJ2-2, the V gene TRBV6-5; the D call may be TRBD1 or TRBD2 (5 bases each). V lost 5 bases to trimming and J lost 1 base, with 11 bases between them. This CDR3 spans 15 amino acids. Germline assignment: CDR1 MNHEY and CDR2 SVGAGI. CDR3 DNA sequence: TGTGCCAGCAGTACGGGACGGCGGAACACCGGGGAGCTGTTTTTT. Amino acid sequence: CASSTGRRNTGELFF.

The CDR3 sequence is CASSIRGGNTEAFF. The CDR3 DNA reads as TGTGCCAGTAGTATAAGGGGAGGGAACACTGAAGCTTTCTTT. The genes are TRBV19 and TRBJ1-1; D is possibly TRBD1 (5 bases). V was clipped by 2 bases and J by 1 base, with 8 bases between them. The germline V gene has CDR1 LNHDA and CDR2 SQIVND (reference sequence). The CDR3 has 14 amino acids.

The chain is built from TRBV7-9 and TRBJ2-5; D gene uncertain. V lost 5 bases and J 2 bases, leaving 18 bases between the germline ends. CDR3 length: 16 amino acids. The germline gives CDR1 SEHNR, CDR2 FQNEAQ (reference sequence). The CDR3 sequence is CASSPTLGRNQETQYF. The CDR3 DNA reads TGTGCCAGCAGCCCGACGTTAGGCAGGAATCAAGAGACCCAGTACTTC.

This rearrangement joins TRBV6-1 to TRBJ2-5, with 9 bases lining up with TRBD1. The V and J ends lost 4 bases and 4 bases, in that order; junction bases with no gene match: 13. In germline, CDR1 is MNHNS, CDR2 SASEGT. This CDR3 comprises 17 residues. The CDR3 region is CASSVLFGTGSLETQYF. The CDR3 DNA reads TGTGCCAGCAGTGTTTTATTCGGGACAGGGTCCCTAGAGACCCAGTACTTC.